This TCR beta chain stems from a study of T-cell memory formation after mild COVID-19. TCRdb re-derived calls from the 5' RACE reads in MiXCR, one entry per CDR3 protein. The table shows around 390,000 distinct CDR3 sequences, with more than 15% occurring only once. There are many counts of this clonotype. What it binds is not known. Study observations and caveats: Of the contracting clones, CD4+ ones lay mainly in CM and EM, and CD8+ ones in EMRA. Second-wave clones that peaked on day 37 lacked confirmed SARS-CoV-2 specificity.

There are 15 residues in the CDR3. In germline, CDR1 is SGHTA, CDR2 FQGNSA. V lost 4 bases, J lost 3 bases, and 3 bases stayed unmatched. The gene calls are TRBV7-2 and TRBJ2-3; 11 bases are a match to TRBD2. The receptor was isolated from a man between 18 and 35 years old who had mild COVID-19 (a few samples of this study predate the infection). Cell type and time point are not known. Input material: PBMCs or a T cell subset sorted from them (not recorded which). CDR3: CASSYSGGETDTQYF. The DNA for the CDR3 is TGTGCCAGCAGCTATAGCGGGGGGGAGACAGATACGCAGTATTTT.